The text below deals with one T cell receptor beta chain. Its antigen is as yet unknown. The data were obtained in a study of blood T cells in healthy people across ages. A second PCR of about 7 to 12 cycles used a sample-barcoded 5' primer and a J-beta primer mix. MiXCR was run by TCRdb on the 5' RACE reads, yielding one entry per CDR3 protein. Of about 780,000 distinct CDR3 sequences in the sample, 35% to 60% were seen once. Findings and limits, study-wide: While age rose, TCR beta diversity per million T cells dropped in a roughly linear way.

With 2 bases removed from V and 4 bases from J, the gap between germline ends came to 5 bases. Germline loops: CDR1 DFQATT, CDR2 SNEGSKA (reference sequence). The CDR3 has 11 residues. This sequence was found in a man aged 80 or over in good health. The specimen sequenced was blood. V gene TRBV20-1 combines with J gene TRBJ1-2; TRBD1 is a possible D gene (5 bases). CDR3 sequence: CSARQGYGYTF. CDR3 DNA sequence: TGCAGTGCTAGACAGGGCTATGGCTACACCTTC.